A selection of T cell receptor beta chains follows, all from one sample in a study of T-cell memory formation after mild COVID-19. TCRdb re-called the 5' RACE reads with MiXCR, one entry per CDR3 protein. The table has some 130,000 distinct CDR3 sequences, roughly 15% seen once. The source material was PBMCs or a T cell subset sorted from them (not recorded which). These receptors were collected from an adult woman who had mild COVID-19 (a few samples of this study predate the infection). Cell type and time point are not known. Both conserved end residues are part of each CDR3. The D gene is left open where the match is weak. Not all rows give a size; the values are once, few, many and, for expanded clones, a class.

D gene: .
clone size: .
V gene: TRBV5-6
J gene: TRBJ2-2
CDR3 protein: CASSLALATGELFF
CDR3 DNA: TGTGCCAGCAGCTTGGCGCTAGCGACCGGGGAGCTGTTTTTT

D gene: .
clone size: .
V gene: TRBV12-3/TRBV12-4
J gene: TRBJ2-3
CDR3 protein: CATGEAPDTQYF
CDR3 DNA: TGTGCGACGGGGGAGGCCCCAGATACGCAGTATTTT

D gene: .
clone size: few
V gene: TRBV9
J gene: TRBJ2-1
CDR3 protein: CASSPQWGVRGEQFF
CDR3 DNA: TGTGCCAGCAGCCCCCAATGGGGGGTTAGGGGAGAGCAGTTCTTC

D gene: TRBD1
clone size: few
V gene: TRBV5-1
J gene: TRBJ1-2
CDR3 protein: CASSLEGDRPNYGYTF
CDR3 DNA: TGCGCCAGCAGCTTGGAAGGGGACAGGCCGAACTATGGCTACACCTTC

D gene: .
clone size: few
V gene: TRBV24-1
J gene: TRBJ2-3
CDR3 protein: CATSDSGGLTDTQYF
CDR3 DNA: TGTGCCACCAGTGATTCTGGAGGGCTAACGGATACGCAGTATTTT

D gene: TRBD2
clone size: few
V gene: TRBV7-9
J gene: TRBJ2-7
CDR3 protein: CASSLRNSGSSYEQYF
CDR3 DNA: TGTGCCAGCAGCTTAAGAAATAGCGGGAGCTCCTACGAGCAGTACTTC

D gene: TRBD2
clone size: .
V gene: TRBV12-3/TRBV12-4
J gene: TRBJ2-5
CDR3 protein: CASSPYPPGLAETQYF
CDR3 DNA: TGTGCCAGCAGTCCATATCCCCCGGGACTAGCGGAGACCCAGTACTTC

D gene: .
clone size: .
V gene: TRBV6-2/TRBV6-3
J gene: TRBJ1-3
CDR3 protein: CAGTQGAGNTIYF
CDR3 DNA: TGTGCCGGGACACAGGGTGCAGGAAACACCATATATTTT

D gene: TRBD2
clone size: few
V gene: TRBV4-3
J gene: TRBJ2-1
CDR3 protein: CASSQSSGTSYNEQFF
CDR3 DNA: TGCGCCAGCAGTCAATCGAGCGGGACCTCCTACAATGAGCAGTTCTTC

D gene: .
clone size: few
V gene: TRBV18
J gene: TRBJ2-2
CDR3 protein: CASSFGIISGELFF
CDR3 DNA: TGTGCCAGCTCGTTCGGGATAATCTCCGGGGAGCTGTTTTTT

D gene: .
clone size: few
V gene: TRBV24-1
J gene: TRBJ1-4
CDR3 protein: CATSGGLTNEKLFF
CDR3 DNA: TGTGCCACCAGTGGAGGGTTAACTAATGAAAAACTGTTTTTT

D gene: .
clone size: few
V gene: TRBV5-1
J gene: TRBJ1-1
CDR3 protein: CASSFLENTEAFF
CDR3 DNA: TGCGCCAGCAGCTTTTTGGAGAACACTGAAGCTTTCTTT

D gene: .
clone size: few
V gene: TRBV11-2
J gene: TRBJ1-1
CDR3 protein: CASSRPQGILTFF
CDR3 DNA: TGTGCCAGCAGCCGACCCCAGGGTATTCTGACTTTCTTT

D gene: TRBD1
clone size: few
V gene: TRBV11-3
J gene: TRBJ2-7
CDR3 protein: CASSTTGGSYEQYF
CDR3 DNA: TGTGCCAGCAGCACGACAGGGGGCTCCTACGAGCAGTACTTC

D gene: .
clone size: .
V gene: TRBV12-3/TRBV12-4
J gene: TRBJ2-2
CDR3 protein: CASSSLRTGELFF
CDR3 DNA: TGTGCCAGCAGCTCCTTAAGAACCGGGGAGCTGTTTTTT

D gene: .
clone size: .
V gene: TRBV20-1
J gene: TRBJ2-3
CDR3 protein: CSAKRAISSTDTQYF
CDR3 DNA: TGCAGTGCGAAGAGGGCGATTTCTAGCACAGATACGCAGTATTTT

D gene: .
clone size: few
V gene: TRBV29-1
J gene: TRBJ2-2
CDR3 protein: CSVEFGVTGTGELFF
CDR3 DNA: TGCAGCGTTGAATTCGGGGTTACGGGCACCGGGGAGCTGTTTTTT

D gene: TRBD1
clone size: few
V gene: TRBV10-3
J gene: TRBJ2-3
CDR3 protein: CAISDPDRGTDTQYF
CDR3 DNA: TGTGCCATCAGTGACCCGGACAGGGGCACGGATACGCAGTATTTT

D gene: .
clone size: few
V gene: TRBV7-2
J gene: TRBJ2-1
CDR3 protein: CASSLRTAPYNEQFF
CDR3 DNA: TGTGCCAGCAGCTTAAGGACAGCGCCTTACAATGAGCAGTTCTTC

D gene: .
clone size: few
V gene: TRBV19
J gene: TRBJ2-7
CDR3 protein: CASNRQGGSEQYF
CDR3 DNA: TGTGCCAGTAACCGGCAGGGAGGAAGCGAGCAGTACTTC

D gene: .
clone size: .
V gene: TRBV3-1
J gene: TRBJ1-4
CDR3 protein: CASSPTSTEKLFF
CDR3 DNA: TGTGCCAGCAGCCCAACTTCCACGGAAAAACTGTTTTTT

D gene: TRBD1
clone size: few
V gene: TRBV29-1
J gene: TRBJ1-3
CDR3 protein: CSVRGTGYGNTIYF
CDR3 DNA: TGCAGCGTGCGCGGGACAGGGTATGGAAACACCATATATTTT

D gene: TRBD2
clone size: .
V gene: TRBV5-1
J gene: TRBJ2-1
CDR3 protein: CASSRIAGSHNEQFF
CDR3 DNA: TGCGCCAGCAGCAGGATAGCGGGGAGCCACAATGAGCAGTTCTTC

D gene: TRBD1
clone size: few
V gene: TRBV5-1
J gene: TRBJ2-3
CDR3 protein: CASRRSGTGLRADTQYF
CDR3 DNA: TGCGCCAGCAGACGTTCCGGGACAGGCCTTAGGGCAGATACGCAGTATTTT